A single TCR beta chain is shown here with its context. The authors' processing: Counts of nucleated cells, estimated from reference gene primer amplification, were obtained. Measured with immunoSEQ multiplex PCR; TCRdb has only the in-frame clones, and not every one. For V, J and clone size, that table is used; D and trimming come from the DNA. The sample lists hundreds of thousands of clones; around nine tenths were seen once. The V end lost 1 base, the J end lost 5 bases, and 11 bases lay between the germline ends. The CDR3 is made up of 14 amino acids. Germline V lookup: CDR1 SGHDN, CDR2 FVKESK. These data originate in a study of blood T cell repertoires in COVID-19. In the study overall: COVID-19 samples collected from the United States, Italy and Spain covered acute and convalescent phases.

The chain combines TRBV14 with TRBJ1-2; D is unresolved. This TCR was recovered from an elderly man with acute or convalescent COVID-19. The sequenced sample was peripheral blood. CDR3 DNA: TGTGCCAGCAGCCAAGGTAGAGGGTGGTATGGCTACACCTTC. Residues: CASSQGRGWYGYTF.